This T cell receptor (beta chain) was sequenced in a study of blood T cell repertoires in COVID-19. Across the whole study: Donors in the United States, Italy and Spain gave samples during acute or convalescent COVID-19.

Assay: immunoSEQ multiplex PCR; the TCRdb copy retains only in-frame clones and omits some. This sample yields around 200,000 clones, of which roughly nine tenths are seen a single time; 1% to 1.4% belongs to the top ten. CDR1 is SGHNT, CDR2 YENEEA, per germline. With 2 bases removed from V and 3 bases from J, the gap between germline ends came to 6 bases. This CDR3 region has 13 residues. V is TRBV11-3 and J is TRBJ2-3, with a tentative D call TRBD2 (5 bases). Material for sequencing was peripheral blood. The receptor comes from a man aged 25 to 40 with acute or convalescent COVID-19. CDR3 in DNA: TGTGCCAGCAGCTTACCGGGAACAGATACGCAGTATTTT. Translating gives CASSLPGTDTQYF.